This entry lists 15 T cell receptor beta chains sequenced from one sample in a study of technical replicates of blood from four donors. Assay used: immunoSEQ multiplex PCR; TCRdb lists only in-frame clones, some missing. There are more than 65,000 clones in the sample; roughly nine tenths occur only once, and 0.37% lies in the top ten. The material sequenced was T cells isolated from PBMCs. These receptor sequences come from a human donor in good health. Some clones in this sample may be carry-over from other donors' samples.

The rearrangement links TRBV15 to TRBJ1-4; TRBD1 might be the D (5 bases). In germline, CDR1 is LNHNV, CDR2 YYDKDF (reference sequence). V was shortened by 10 bases and J by 7 bases, with 13 bases between the two germline ends. This CDR3 comprises 12 residues. CDR3 sequence reads: CASRDLGEKLFF. The CDR3 DNA follows: TGTGCCAGCCGGGACTTGGGTGAAAAACTGTTTTTT.

This chain's CDR3 is CASNAPHSGISYNEQFF. As DNA, the CDR3 is TGTGCCAGCAATGCGCCTCATAGCGGAATCTCCTACAATGAGCAGTTCTTC. V usage is TRBV11-3 and J usage is TRBJ2-1; the D gene is possibly TRBD2 (6 bases). V dropped 7 bases and J dropped 0 bases, with 19 bases sitting between them. The CDR3 has 17 amino acids. Germline-derived CDR1 and CDR2 are SGHNT and YENEEA.

The chain uses TRBV6-5 and TRBJ2-5, with a possible D match to TRBD1 (5 bases). V was cut by 0 bases and J by 7 bases, with 15 bases left in between. This CDR3 has 15 residues. The germline V gene encodes CDR1 MNHEY and CDR2 SVGAGI. CDR3 nucleotides: TGTGCCAGCAGTTACTCGCCCAGTCTAGGGGCGACCCAGTACTTC. Translation: CASSYSPSLGATQYF.

The chain is built from TRBV28 and TRBJ1-3, with TRBD1 matching over 8 bases. The V gene's germline CDR1 is MDHEN and CDR2 SYDVKM. V lost 3 bases and J lost 1; bases outside the gene matches: 11. The CDR3 loop spans 18 amino acids. The CDR3: CASSFLGGQGGSGNTIYF. CDR3 coding DNA: TGTGCCAGCAGTTTTCTAGGCGGACAGGGAGGTTCTGGAAACACCATATATTTT.

V gene TRBV18 combines with J gene TRBJ1-3, with D perhaps matching TRBD1 (5 bases). This CDR3 is 19 amino acids long. Trimming shortened V by 6 bases and J by 0 bases, and 24 bases separated the two germline ends. Germline assignment: CDR1 KGHSH and CDR2 LQKENI. CDR3 loop: CASSPRRGSVGYSGNTIYF. CDR3 in DNA: TGTGCCAGCTCGCCCCGGAGGGGAAGTGTGGGTTACTCTGGAAACACCATATATTTT.

The J gene is TRBJ1-5, the V gene TRBV6-1; D gene ambiguous. The CDR3 covers 14 residues. Germline V gives CDR1 MNHNS, CDR2 SASEGT. V gave up 6 bases and J gave up 0 bases, with 9 bases separating them. CDR3 sequence (DNA): TGTGCCAGCAGCGGGATTGGTAGCAATCAGCCCCAGCATTTT. Its translation is CASSGIGSNQPQHF.

The genes are TRBV4-1 and TRBJ1-2; D possibly corresponds to TRBD1 (6 bases). This CDR3 contains 14 residues. CDR1 is MGHRA and CDR2 is YSYEKL in the germline V gene. The V end lost 3 bases, the J end lost 3 bases, and 11 bases lay between the germline ends. Here the CDR3 reads CASSQRGGDYGYTF. The CDR3 nucleotides read TGCGCCAGCAGCCAGAGAGGGGGGGACTATGGCTACACCTTC.

This rearrangement joins TRBV7-2 to TRBJ2-2; D remains unclear. Trimming pared 5 bases from V and 6 bases from J, leaving 10 bases between. The CDR3 covers 13 residues. Looked up from germline, CDR1 is SGHTA and CDR2 is FQGNSA. The CDR3 loop is CASSRGWAGELFF. CDR3 nucleotide sequence: TGTGCCAGCAGCCGCGGCTGGGCCGGGGAGCTGTTTTTT.

The gene calls are TRBV18 and TRBJ1-2; TRBD1 is a possible D gene (6 bases). CDR1 and CDR2 (germline): KGHSH, LQKENI. The CDR3 runs 15 residues. Trimming cost V 6 bases and J 3 bases, with 17 bases left between them. CDR3 nucleotides: TGTGCCAGCTCGCCTACGACAGGAGACGACTATGGCTACACCTTC. This sequence encodes CASSPTTGDDYGYTF.

CDR3 bases: TGTGCCAGCAGTGTAGGGGGCGGAGTATACGGCTACACCTTC. Its protein product is CASSVGGGVYGYTF. The J gene is TRBJ1-2, the V gene TRBV6-1; 7 positions match TRBD1. This CDR3 has 14 amino acids. Looked up from germline, CDR1 is MNHNS and CDR2 is SASEGT. The V gene end was trimmed by 4 bases and the J gene end by 8 bases; junction bases not matched to a gene: 10.

The CDR3 nucleotides are TGTGCCAGCAGCCTATTAATCTACGAGCAGTACTTC. Its protein product is CASSLLIYEQYF. The gene calls are TRBV6-1 and TRBJ2-7; D not resolved. In germline, CDR1 is MNHNS, CDR2 SASEGT. Trimming pared 6 bases from V and 3 bases from J, leaving 9 bases between. The CDR3 length is 12 residues.

This sequence joins TRBV27 and TRBJ2-1, with TRBD2 matching over 9 bases. V lost 4 bases and J lost 4; bases outside the gene matches: 29. CDR1 is MNHEY, CDR2 SMNVEV, per germline (reference sequence). The CDR3 spans 23 residues. This chain's CDR3 is CASSSKGSPITGDGGRAYNEQFF. In DNA, the CDR3 is TGTGCCAGCAGTTCTAAGGGATCCCCTATTACAGGGGACGGCGGGAGGGCGTACAATGAGCAGTTCTTC.

The chain combines TRBV5-1 with TRBJ2-7; 9 nucleotides align to TRBD1. CDR3 size: 15 residues. Germline V gene lookup returns CDR1 SGHRS and CDR2 YFSETQ. V lost 4 bases and J lost 4; bases outside the gene matches: 9. The CDR3 nucleotides read TGCGCCAGCAGCCAAGGACAGGGGCGGTCTTACGAGCAGTACTTC. This codes for CASSQGQGRSYEQYF. Full variable domain (missing parts from reference TRBV5-1 and TRBJ2-7): KAGVTQTPRYLIKTRGQQVTLSCSPISGHRSVSWYQQTPGQGLQFLFEYFSETQRNKGNFPGRFSGRQFSNSRSEMNVSTLELGDSALYLCASSQGQGRSYEQYFGPGTRLTVT.

The chain recombines TRBV29-1 with TRBJ2-7, with D perhaps matching TRBD2 (5 bases). The CDR3 totals 13 residues. Trimming shortened V by 4 bases and J by 0 bases, and 10 bases separated the two germline ends. The V gene's germline CDR1 is SQVTM and CDR2 ANQGSEA. The CDR3 loop reads CSVVGLASYEQYF. The CDR3 nucleotides are TGCAGCGTTGTGGGTCTAGCCTCCTACGAGCAGTACTTC.

The chain employs TRBV7-6 and TRBJ2-7, with a possible D match to TRBD1 (5 bases). This CDR3 is 15 amino acids long. The germline gives CDR1 SGHVS, CDR2 FNYEAQ. V shed 0 bases and J shed 0 bases, with 9 bases lying between them. Written as DNA, the CDR3 is TGTGCCAGCAGCTTAGCGGCAGGGCCCTCCTACGAGCAGTACTTC. The encoded protein is CASSLAAGPSYEQYF.